This entry is about one T cell receptor (beta chain). Its matching antigen is unknown. The sample comes from a study of T-cell reconstitution after alpha-beta-depleted transplantation in children. A TCRbeta library incorporating unique molecular identifiers was prepared. Via MiXCR, TCRdb re-called the PCR reads, giving one row per CDR3 protein. The table records fewer than 750,000 distinct CDR3 sequences, around 27% of them present only once. Regarding the study as a whole: The study traced high day-60 TCRbeta diversity in some patients to surviving recipient T cells and thymic progenitors. There were reportedly several hundred expanded graft clones from which alpha-beta T cells came about two months after transplant. Newly generated T cells supplied most T-cell counts and diversity one year post-transplant.

There are 15 residues in the CDR3. Germline V gene sequence: CDR1 SGHTA, CDR2 FQGNSA. V dropped 2 bases and J dropped 3 bases, with 11 bases sitting between them. V is TRBV7-2 and J is TRBJ1-5; unclear D gene. The material was PBMCs, obtained before TCRalphabeta/CD19-depleted stem cell transplant. This TCR derives from a boy less than two years old with Wiskott-Aldrich syndrome, due to receive a stem cell transplant. In nucleotides, the CDR3 is TGTGCCAGCAGCTTAAACGGACGGATCAATCAGCCCCAGCATTTT. Translated, it gives CASSLNGRINQPQHF.